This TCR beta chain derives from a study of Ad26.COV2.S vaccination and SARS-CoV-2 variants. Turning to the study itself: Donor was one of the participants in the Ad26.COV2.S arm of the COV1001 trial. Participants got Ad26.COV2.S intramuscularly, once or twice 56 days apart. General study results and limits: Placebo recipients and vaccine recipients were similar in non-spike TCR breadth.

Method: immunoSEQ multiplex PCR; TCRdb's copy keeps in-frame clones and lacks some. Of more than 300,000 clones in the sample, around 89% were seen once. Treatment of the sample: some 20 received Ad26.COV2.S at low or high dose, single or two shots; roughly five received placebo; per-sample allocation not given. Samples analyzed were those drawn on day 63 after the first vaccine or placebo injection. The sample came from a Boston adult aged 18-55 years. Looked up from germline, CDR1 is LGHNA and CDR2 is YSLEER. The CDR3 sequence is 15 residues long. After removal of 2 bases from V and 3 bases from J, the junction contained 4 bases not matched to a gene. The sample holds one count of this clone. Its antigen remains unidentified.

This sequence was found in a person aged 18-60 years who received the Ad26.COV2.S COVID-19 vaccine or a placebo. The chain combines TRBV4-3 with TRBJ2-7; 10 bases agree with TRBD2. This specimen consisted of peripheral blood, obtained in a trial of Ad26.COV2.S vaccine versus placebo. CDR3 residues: CASSQLASGSYEQYF. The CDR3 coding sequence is TGCGCCAGCAGCCAATTGGCTAGCGGGAGCTACGAGCAGTACTTC.